A selection of T cell receptor beta chains follows, all from one sample in a study of monozygotic twins with inflammatory bowel disease. Reprocessing the 5' RACE reads, TCRdb reports a single entry for every CDR3 protein and omits DNA. The data show some 400,000 distinct CDR3 sequences, and the top ten clones hold about 2.3%. Sequenced: blood. The receptor source for this set is a human donor with ulcerative colitis or Crohn's disease, or a healthy co-twin of an affected twin (not recorded which). CDR3s include the opening cysteine and the closing phenylalanine or tryptophan.

>TRBJ1-6|TRBV15
CATSRDTRTGNYSPLHF
>TRBJ2-7|TRBV29-1
CSGSLGHEQYF
>TRBJ1-5|TRBV10-2
CASSEQIQGQPQHF
>TRBJ1-5|TRBV5-1
CASSPGNNQPQHF
>TRBJ1-1|TRBV7-2
CASSLLLPGSTEAFF
>TRBJ1-6|TRBV5-1
CASSLGTYRNSPLHF
>TRBJ2-7|TRBV29-1
CSVEMTSEGAWEQYF
>TRBJ1-5|TRBV19
CASSMPRQGTPLSNQPQHF
>TRBJ2-5|TRBV7-9
CASTRTVAETQYF
>TRBJ2-3|TRBV29-1
CSVAGTGATDTQYF
>TRBJ2-2|TRBV20-1
CSASGPGDTGELFF
>TRBJ2-7|TRBV6-5
CASSYSGRGPAYEQYF
>TRBJ1-1|TRBV28
CASSFSQGKYTEAFF
>TRBJ1-1|TRBV6-1
CASSTRPGTGRKGNTEAFF
>TRBJ2-2|TRBV29-1
CSVAVNTGELFF
>TRBJ2-5|TRBV5-1
CASSARIAQRETQYF